The clone carrying this T cell receptor (beta chain) was counted between two and nine times. Its specificity is unknown. The sample belongs to a study of blood T cells in healthy people across ages. Germline CDR1 MNHEY, CDR2 SVGEGT. The CDR3 totals 12 residues. V was trimmed by 6 bases and J by 6 bases, leaving 12 bases between them. Findings and caveats of the study: Unsorted PBMCs blocked a conclusive comparison of naive and antigen-experienced cells.

Combining a sample-barcoded 5' primer with a J-beta primer mix, a second PCR ran for 7 to 11 cycles. A 12-random-nucleotide template-switch adaptor tagged each cDNA molecule. TCRdb passed the 5' RACE reads through MiXCR, listing each CDR3 protein once. The sample consists of about 1.8 million distinct CDR3 sequences, 49% of them appearing once. This chain joins TRBV6-2 or TRBV6-3 and TRBJ2-7; unclear D gene. The origin of this receptor is a woman aged 40 to 50 in good health. The sample taken for sequencing was blood. CDR3 DNA: TGTGCCAGCAGCCCGGTCCTAGGCGAGCAGTACTTC. Protein product: CASSPVLGEQYF.